The 17 T cell receptor beta chains below were found in one sample sequenced in a study of T cells after yellow fever vaccination. TCRdb processed the 5' RACE reads anew with MiXCR; each CDR3 protein has one entry. The profile covers approximately 160,000 distinct CDR3 sequences, with roughly 8.8% appearing a single time and 35% to 40% taken by the ten largest. The sequenced sample was CD8+ T cells sorted from PBMCs, obtained 45 days after the yellow fever booster vaccination. The receptors were gathered from a man younger than 35 who received the YFV17D yellow fever vaccine.

A word on this clonotype: This may come from a read error, since a much larger clone is one base off. V usage is TRBV5-4 and J usage is TRBJ2-1, with D uncertain. The CDR3 is made up of 15 amino acids. CDR1 and CDR2 (germline): SGHNT, YYREEE (reference sequence). This CDR3 is CASSLTDSSYYEQFF. CDR3 coding DNA: TGTGCCAGCAGCTTGACTGACTCTTCCTACTATGAGCAGTTCTTC.

This clonotype was detected ten times or more. The CDR3 nucleotides are TGCAGCGTTGAAGAAGGGGAAAGGTACGAGCAGTACTTC. Its protein product is CSVEEGERYEQYF. The chain has TRBV29-1 and TRBJ2-7, with a tentative D call TRBD1 (5 bases). The length of the CDR3 is 13 residues. Trimming shortened V by 0 bases and J by 4 bases, and 10 bases separated the two germline ends. Germline CDR1 is SQVTM and CDR2 is ANQGSEA.

There are many counts of this clonotype. The chain couples TRBV6-2 or TRBV6-3 to TRBJ2-3; no reliable D call. Germline V lookup: CDR1 MNHEY, CDR2 SVGEGT. The CDR3 is 14 residues long. Between the trimmed V and J ends, which lost 0 bases and 2 bases, there was a span of 6 bases. In DNA, the CDR3 is TGTGCCAGCAGTTACTCGGCCCTCACAGATACGCAGTATTTT. Amino acids: CASSYSALTDTQYF.

This clonotype was seen more than once but under ten times. The V gene is TRBV9, the J gene TRBJ2-1; D possibly corresponds to TRBD1 (5 bases). This CDR3 comprises 15 residues. With 0 bases removed from V and 8 bases from J, the gap between germline ends came to 15 bases. Germline V CDR1 and CDR2: SGDLS, YYNGEE. This CDR3 is CASSVGTRVGDEQFF. CDR3 in DNA: TGTGCCAGCAGCGTAGGAACCAGGGTTGGCGATGAGCAGTTCTTC.

This clonotype has a handful of counts. The chain couples TRBV4-3 to TRBJ2-1; TRBD2 is a possible D gene (6 bases). The V and J ends lost 6 bases and 4 bases respectively, with 16 bases between them. Per germline, CDR1 LGHNA and CDR2 YSLEER. The CDR3 is made up of 15 amino acids. For the CDR3, the DNA is TGCGCCAGCAGGGAGGGCCCGGCCTATTACAATGAGCAGTTCTTC. It yields the protein CASREGPAYYNEQFF.

The V call is TRBV4-3, the J call TRBJ2-2; perhaps TRBD1 as D (6 bases). The germline CDR1 and CDR2 sequences are LGHNA and YSLEER. The CDR3 consists of 16 residues. V was pared by 4 bases and J by 5 bases, with 17 bases between. CDR3 loop: CASSLSEGDRTGELFF. The DNA of the CDR3 is TGCGCCAGCAGCCTTTCAGAGGGGGATCGAACCGGGGAGCTGTTTTTT.

The table lists this clonotype with many counts. This chain links TRBV12-3 or TRBV12-4 with TRBJ1-1; D possibly corresponds to TRBD1 (5 bases). Trimming removed 4 bases at V and 4 bases at J, with 13 bases between. CDR3 length equals 14 residues. CDR3 residues: CASSSPGGGTEAFF. CDR3 bases: TGTGCCAGCAGTTCCCCGGGGGGAGGCACTGAAGCTTTCTTT.

This clonotype was counted a few times. V is TRBV4-3 and J is TRBJ2-3; D possibly uses TRBD1 or TRBD2 (5 bases each). This CDR3 region has 14 residues. The germline gives CDR1 LGHNA, CDR2 YSLEER. V was cut by 0 bases and J by 5 bases, with 9 bases left in between. Written as DNA, the CDR3 is TGCGCCAGCAGCCAAGACGGGGCGGGAGATACGCAGTATTTT. This translates into CASSQDGAGDTQYF.

The chain has TRBV6-2 or TRBV6-3 and TRBJ2-7, with D perhaps matching TRBD2 (6 bases). The CDR3 has 14 residues. CDR1 is MNHEY and CDR2 is SVGEGT in the germline V gene. V was pared by 2 bases and J by 2 bases, with 10 bases between. In DNA form, the CDR3 reads TGTGCCAGCAGTTACCTAGGACTAACCTACGAGCAGTACTTC. Its translation is CASSYLGLTYEQYF.

This clonotype has more than one count but fewer than ten. The chain links TRBV4-3 to TRBJ2-1; D perhaps matches TRBD2 (5 bases). The V gene's germline CDR1 is LGHNA and CDR2 YSLEER. V lost 1 base, J lost 7 bases, and 17 bases lay in between. The CDR3 is 16 residues long. The CDR3 reads CASSQARTPPGNEQFF. For the CDR3, the DNA is TGCGCCAGCAGCCAAGCTCGGACCCCCCCGGGGAATGAGCAGTTCTTC.

This chain links TRBV19 with TRBJ1-2; 7 bases line up with TRBD1. The germline CDR1 and CDR2 sequences are LNHDA and SQIVND (reference sequence). Unmatched junction bases numbered 4, after V lost 3 bases and J lost 3 bases. The length of the CDR3 is 14 residues. In DNA, the CDR3 is TGTGCCAGTAGTATTGTCCAGGGGGACTATGGCTACACCTTC. This gives the protein CASSIVQGDYGYTF.

The rearrangement joins TRBV6-5 to TRBJ1-1; the D is unclear. Germline CDR1 reads MNHEY; CDR2 reads SVGAGI. Trimming pared 2 bases from V and 7 bases from J, leaving 11 bases between. The CDR3 runs to 13 residues. In DNA form, the CDR3 reads TGTGCCAGCAGTTACACAAGGCGGGGTGAAGCTTTCTTT. Its protein product is CASSYTRRGEAFF.

The chain couples TRBV4-1 to TRBJ1-2; D not certain. CDR1 is MGHRA, CDR2 YSYEKL, per germline. CDR3 length equals 12 residues. V lost 0 bases, J lost 7 bases, and 6 bases lay in between. The CDR3, as DNA: TGCGCCAGCAGCCAAGACTCTTCTGGCTACACCTTC. It codes for CASSQDSSGYTF.

This clonotype was found a few times. The chain uses TRBV6-2 or TRBV6-3 and TRBJ2-5; a possible D gene is TRBD2 (6 bases). Germline CDR1 and CDR2: MNHEY and SVGEGT. The V end lost 5 bases, the J end lost 4 bases, and 17 bases lay between the germline ends. This CDR3 has 15 amino acids. The CDR3 loop is CASSDWGLRGETQYF. DNA of the CDR3: TGTGCCAGCAGTGATTGGGGACTCCGAGGAGAGACCCAGTACTTC.

This clonotype was observed a handful of times. The chain combines TRBV6-5 with TRBJ1-5; no clear D gene. Trimming removed 2 bases at V and 0 bases at J, with 8 bases between. The CDR3 covers 15 residues. CDR1 is MNHEY and CDR2 is SVGAGI in the germline V gene. The CDR3 DNA is TGTGCCAGCAGTTACGGGTCCCATAGCAATCAGCCCCAGCATTTT. This translates into CASSYGSHSNQPQHF.

The chain recombines TRBV4-1 with TRBJ2-2, with TRBD1 identical over 7 bases. The V gene end was trimmed by 2 bases and the J gene end by 2 bases; junction bases not matched to a gene: 5. CDR3 length: 16 residues. The germline gives CDR1 MGHRA, CDR2 YSYEKL. CDR3 sequence: CASSQWAGGNTGELFF. In nucleotides, the CDR3 is TGCGCCAGCAGCCAATGGGCAGGGGGAAACACCGGGGAGCTGTTTTTT.

There are a few counts of this clonotype. The CDR3 sequence: CASSLSRQACSYEQYV. The CDR3 DNA follows: TGCGCCAGCAGCTTGAGCCGGCAGGCTTGTTCCTACGAGCAGTACGTC. The V call is TRBV5-1, the J call TRBJ2-7; no reliable D call. The germline V gene has CDR1 SGHRS and CDR2 YFSETQ. V lost 1 base and J 1 base, leaving 15 bases between the germline ends. The CDR3 contains 16 residues.